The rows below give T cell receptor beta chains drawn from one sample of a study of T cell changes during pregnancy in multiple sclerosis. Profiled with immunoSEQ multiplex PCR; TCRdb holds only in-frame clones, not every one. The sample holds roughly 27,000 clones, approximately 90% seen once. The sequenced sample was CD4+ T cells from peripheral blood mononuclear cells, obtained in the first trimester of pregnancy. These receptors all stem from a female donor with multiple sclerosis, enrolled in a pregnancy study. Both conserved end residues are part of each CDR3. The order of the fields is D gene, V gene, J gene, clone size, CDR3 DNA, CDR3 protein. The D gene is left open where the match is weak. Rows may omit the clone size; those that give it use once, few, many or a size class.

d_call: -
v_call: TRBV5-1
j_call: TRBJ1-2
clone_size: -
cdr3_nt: TGCGCCAGCAGCTTGGGAGGAGATTATGGCTACACCTTC
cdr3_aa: CASSLGGDYGYTF

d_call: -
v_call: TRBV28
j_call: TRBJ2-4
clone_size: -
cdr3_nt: TGTGCCAGCACTTCAATCCGGGTTTTTAGCGGCGGCAAAAACATTCAGTACTTC
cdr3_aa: CASTSIRVFSGGKNIQYF

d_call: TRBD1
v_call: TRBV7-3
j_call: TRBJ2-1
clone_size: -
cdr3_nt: TGTGCCAGCAGCCCGGGACAGGGCTCCTACAATGAGCAGTTCTTC
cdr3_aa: CASSPGQGSYNEQFF

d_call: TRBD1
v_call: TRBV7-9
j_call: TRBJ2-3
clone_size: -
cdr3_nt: TGTGCCAGCAGCCTACTGGACAGGGGTGGGCAAGGTACGCAGTATTTT
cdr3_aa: CASSLLDRGGQGTQYF

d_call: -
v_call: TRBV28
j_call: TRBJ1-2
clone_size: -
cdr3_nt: TGTGCCAGCAGTTTGGGGAAGTGGGGGCGTAACTATGGCTACACCTTC
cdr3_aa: CASSLGKWGRNYGYTF

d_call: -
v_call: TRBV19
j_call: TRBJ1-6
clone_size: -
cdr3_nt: TGTGCCAGTAGTATTTGGAGCGGAGGAGATTCACCCCTCCACTTT
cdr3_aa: CASSIWSGGDSPLHF

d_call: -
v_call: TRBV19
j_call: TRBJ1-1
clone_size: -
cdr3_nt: TGTGCCAGTAGTTGGGTTTCGGCAGGGAACACTGAAGCTTTCTTT
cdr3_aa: CASSWVSAGNTEAFF

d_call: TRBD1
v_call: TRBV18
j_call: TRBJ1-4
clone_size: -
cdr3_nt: TGTGCCAGCTCACCTCAGGGGGCATCTGAAAAACTGTTTTTT
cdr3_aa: CASSPQGASEKLFF

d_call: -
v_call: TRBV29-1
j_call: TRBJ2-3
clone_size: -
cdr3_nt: TGCAGCTTCCGAGTCGTGGGGGGAGATACGCAGTATTTT
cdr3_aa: CSFRVVGGDTQYF

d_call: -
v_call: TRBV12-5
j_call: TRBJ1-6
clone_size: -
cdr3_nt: TGTGCTAGTGGTTTGCGGGGGCCCCTCCACTTT
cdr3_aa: CASGLRGPLHF

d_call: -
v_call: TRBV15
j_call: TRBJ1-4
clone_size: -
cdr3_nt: TGTGCCACCAGCAGAGTGCTTTTGAGTAATGAAAAACTGTTTTTT
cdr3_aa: CATSRVLLSNEKLFF

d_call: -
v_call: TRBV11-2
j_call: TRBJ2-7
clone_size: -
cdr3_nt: TGTGCCAGCAGCTTGATAGGGGGTGGCGAGCAGTACTTC
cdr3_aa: CASSLIGGGEQYF

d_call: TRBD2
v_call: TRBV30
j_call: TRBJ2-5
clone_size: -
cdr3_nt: TGTGCCTGGACCCTCGCCTGGGATCTAGCGGGGGGTCAAGAGACCCAGTACTTC
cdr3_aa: CAWTLAWDLAGGQETQYF

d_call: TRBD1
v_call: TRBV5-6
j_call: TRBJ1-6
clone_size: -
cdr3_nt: TGTGCCAGCAGCTCCGGGGGACAGGCTAGGAATTCACCCCTCCACTTT
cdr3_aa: CASSSGGQARNSPLHF

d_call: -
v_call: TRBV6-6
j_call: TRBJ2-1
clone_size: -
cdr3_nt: TGTGCCAGCAGTTCCAGGGTTCTGGGAGAGCAGTTCTTC
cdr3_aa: CASSSRVLGEQFF

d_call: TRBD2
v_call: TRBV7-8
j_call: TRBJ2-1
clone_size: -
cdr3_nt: TGTGCCAGCTTCATTCGGGGGGGCATTTCCAATGAGCAGTTCTTC
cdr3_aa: CASFIRGGISNEQFF

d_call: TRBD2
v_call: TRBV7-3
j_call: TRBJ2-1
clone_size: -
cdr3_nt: TGTGCCAGCAGCTTTCGAGCGGGGGGGAACAATGAGCAGTTCTTC
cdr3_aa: CASSFRAGGNNEQFF

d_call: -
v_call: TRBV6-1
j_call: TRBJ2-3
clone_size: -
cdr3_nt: TGTGCCAGCAGCCTTAGCGGTCGTGGGGATACGCAGTATTTT
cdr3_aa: CASSLSGRGDTQYF

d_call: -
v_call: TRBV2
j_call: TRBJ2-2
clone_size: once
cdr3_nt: TGTGCCAGCAGTGAACAGGGCAGGGCCGGGGAGCTGTTTTTT
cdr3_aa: CASSEQGRAGELFF

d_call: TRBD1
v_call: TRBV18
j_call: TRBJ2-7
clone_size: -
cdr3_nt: TGTGCCAGCTCAATAAGGACAGGGGAGGGCGAGCAGTACTTC
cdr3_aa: CASSIRTGEGEQYF

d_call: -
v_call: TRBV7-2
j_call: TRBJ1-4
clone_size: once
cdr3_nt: TGTGCCAGCAGCTTGGAGGGTGGTAATGAAAAACTGTTTTTT
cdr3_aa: CASSLEGGNEKLFF

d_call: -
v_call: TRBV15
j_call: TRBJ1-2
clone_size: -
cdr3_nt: TGTGCCACCAGCAGGTTGACAACCAACTATGGCTACACCTTC
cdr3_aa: CATSRLTTNYGYTF

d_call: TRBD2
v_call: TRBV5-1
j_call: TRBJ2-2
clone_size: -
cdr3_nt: TGCGCCAGCAGCGCGGGGACTAGCGGGGCCCACGGGGAGCTGTTTTTT
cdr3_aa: CASSAGTSGAHGELFF

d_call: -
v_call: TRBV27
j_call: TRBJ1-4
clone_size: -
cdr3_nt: TGTGCCAGCAGCTCTAGATCCACAACTAATGAAAAACTGTTTTTT
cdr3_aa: CASSSRSTTNEKLFF

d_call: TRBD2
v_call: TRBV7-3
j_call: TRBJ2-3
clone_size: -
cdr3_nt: TGTGCCAGCAGCTTAATGGTGGGCGGGGGAAATACGCAGTATTTT
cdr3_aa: CASSLMVGGGNTQYF

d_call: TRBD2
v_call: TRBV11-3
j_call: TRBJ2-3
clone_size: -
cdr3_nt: TGTGCCAGCAGCCCTGGTTGGCTAGCGGGTTTCGGAGATACGCAGTATTTT
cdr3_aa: CASSPGWLAGFGDTQYF

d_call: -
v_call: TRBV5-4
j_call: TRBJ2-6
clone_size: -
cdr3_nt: TGTGCCAGCAGACAGGACGGGTCTGGGGCCAACGTCCTGACTTTC
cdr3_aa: CASRQDGSGANVLTF

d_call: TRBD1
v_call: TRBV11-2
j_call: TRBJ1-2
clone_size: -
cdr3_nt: TGTGCCAGCGGGCCGGGACAGGGGTATGGCTACACCTTC
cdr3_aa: CASGPGQGYGYTF

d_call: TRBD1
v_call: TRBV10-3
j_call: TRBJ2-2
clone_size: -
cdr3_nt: TGTGCCATCGGGACAGGGAGGAGCGGGGAGCTGTTTTTT
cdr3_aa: CAIGTGRSGELFF

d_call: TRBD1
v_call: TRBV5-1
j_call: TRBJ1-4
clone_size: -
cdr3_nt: TGCGCCAGCAGCTTTGGTTGGGGCGACAGGGGAAATGAAAAACTGTTTTTT
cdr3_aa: CASSFGWGDRGNEKLFF

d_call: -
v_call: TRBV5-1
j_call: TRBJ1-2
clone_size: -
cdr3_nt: TGCGCCAGCAGCTTGGATTCACGGGGGGACGCCTATGGCTACACCTTC
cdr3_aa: CASSLDSRGDAYGYTF

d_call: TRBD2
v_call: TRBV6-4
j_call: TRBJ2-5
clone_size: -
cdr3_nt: TGTGCCAGCAGTGAGACTAGCGGGAGCCAAGAGACCCAGTACTTC
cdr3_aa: CASSETSGSQETQYF

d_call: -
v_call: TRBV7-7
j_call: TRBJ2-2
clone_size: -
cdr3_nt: TGTGCTAGCAGCCGCACTACAGGCAACACCGGGGAGCTGTTTTTT
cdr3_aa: CASSRTTGNTGELFF

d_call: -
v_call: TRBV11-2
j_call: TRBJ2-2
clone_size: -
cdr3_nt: TGTGCCAGCAGCTTGGGGTCGAGGGCAGGGCGGGAGGAGCTGTTTTTT
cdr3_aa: CASSLGSRAGREELFF

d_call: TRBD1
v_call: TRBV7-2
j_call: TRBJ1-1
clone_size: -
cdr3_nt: TGTGCCAGCAGCTCGACAGGGAGAACTGAAGCTTTCTTT
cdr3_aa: CASSSTGRTEAFF

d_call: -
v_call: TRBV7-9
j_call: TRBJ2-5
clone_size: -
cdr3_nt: TGTGCCAGCAGCCCTCAGGGGGGTGAGAGGGAGACCCAGTACTTC
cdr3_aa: CASSPQGGERETQYF

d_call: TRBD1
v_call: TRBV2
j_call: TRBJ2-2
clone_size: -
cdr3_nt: TGTGCCAGCAGTCCGGACAGGGGGGACACCGGGGAGCTGTTTTTT
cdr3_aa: CASSPDRGDTGELFF

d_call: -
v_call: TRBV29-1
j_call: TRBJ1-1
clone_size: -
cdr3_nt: TGCAGCGTTGAAGCTCGTCGGCAGGGGTACACTGAAGCTTTCTTT
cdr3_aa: CSVEARRQGYTEAFF